What follows are 16 T cell receptor beta chains derived from one specimen sequenced in a study of CD8 T cells in Susac syndrome. The RNA input was about 0.5 to 1 ug, and it was reverse transcribed with random hexamers. TCRdb reanalysed the immunoSEQ multiplex PCR reads using MiXCR and keeps one entry per CDR3 protein. The repertoire includes 200,000 or so distinct CDR3 sequences, 90% to 95% of them detected once, and about 0.096% sits in the top ten. Specimen: CD4+ T cells from PBMCs. Receptor source: a human donor with multiple sclerosis.

V and J are TRBV6-1 and TRBJ2-3; no definite D call. Germline V lookup: CDR1 MNHNS, CDR2 SASEGT. There are 13 residues in the CDR3. The V and J ends lost 2 bases and 9 bases respectively, with 12 bases between them. The CDR3 here is CASSETVRRTQYF. The CDR3, as DNA: TGTGCCAGCAGTGAAACGGTCCGTCGAACGCAGTATTTT.

V is TRBV30 and J is TRBJ2-1; no definite D call. V lost 4 bases, J lost 6 bases, and 10 bases lay in between. CDR1 is GTSNPN, CDR2 SVGIG, per germline (reference sequence). The CDR3 is made up of 12 amino acids. In nucleotides, the CDR3 is TGTGCCTGGACATGGCTGAGCAATGAGCAGTTCTTC. Translation gives CAWTWLSNEQFF.

The rearrangement links TRBV29-1 to TRBJ2-3, with 9 bases matching TRBD1. CDR3 size: 12 residues. The trim removed 6 bases at V and 3 bases at J, leaving 1 base unmatched. Germline CDR1 is SQVTM and CDR2 is ANQGSEA. Here the CDR3 reads CSVGTGTDTQYF. The CDR3 nucleotides read TGCAGCGTGGGGACAGGGACAGATACGCAGTATTTT.

The rearrangement joins TRBV18 to TRBJ2-1; 8 nucleotides line up with TRBD1. Germline assignment: CDR1 KGHSH and CDR2 LQKENI. The V gene end was trimmed by 3 bases and the J gene end by 8 bases; junction bases not matched to a gene: 6. The CDR3 consists of 14 residues. The CDR3, as DNA: TGTGCCAGCTCACCCTGGACAGGGACGGATGAGCAGTTCTTC. Translated: CASSPWTGTDEQFF. Filled out from reference TRBV18 and TRBJ2-1, the complete variable domain reads NAGVMQNPRHLVRRRGQEARLRCSPMKGHSHVYWYRQLPEEGLKFMVYLQKENIIDESGMPKERFSAEFPKEGPSILRIQQVVRGDSAAYFCASSPWTGTDEQFFGPGTRLTVL.

V is TRBV24-1 and J is TRBJ2-1; a possible D gene is TRBD1 (7 bases). The CDR3 runs to 15 residues. The germline V gene has CDR1 KGHDR and CDR2 SFDVKD. V was clipped by 6 bases and J by 8 bases, with 19 bases between them. The DNA of the CDR3 is TGTGCCACCAGTAACCCGAAGGAGGGGGCGGATGAGCAGTTCTTC. It yields the protein CATSNPKEGADEQFF.

V is TRBV29-1 and J is TRBJ2-5; possible D gene TRBD2, 5 bases. Per germline, CDR1 SQVTM and CDR2 ANQGSEA. The V end lost 6 bases, the J end lost 7 bases, and 12 bases lay between the germline ends. The length of the CDR3 is 11 residues. CDR3 protein: CSVGDRGTQYF. As DNA, the CDR3 is TGCAGCGTCGGGGATCGAGGGACCCAGTACTTC.

The chain links TRBV20-1 to TRBJ1-1; D unclear. The CDR3 has 15 residues. V was pared by 1 base and J by 0 bases, with 12 bases between. Germline CDR1 DFQATT, CDR2 SNEGSKA (reference sequence). CDR3 residues: CSARGTSGLNTEAFF. CDR3 nucleotide sequence: TGCAGTGCTAGAGGAACTTCGGGCTTGAACACTGAAGCTTTCTTT.

The chain is built from TRBV20-1 and TRBJ2-5, with D uncertain. The CDR3 contains 12 residues. In germline, CDR1 is DFQATT, CDR2 SNEGSKA (reference sequence). V gave up 6 bases and J gave up 5 bases, with 13 bases separating them. CDR3 sequence reads: CSAPSNEETQYF. CDR3 DNA: TGCAGTGCCCCAAGTAATGAGGAGACCCAGTACTTC.

This clonotype was counted many times. The chain couples TRBV12-3 or TRBV12-4 to TRBJ2-3, with D uncertain. With 6 bases removed from V and 2 bases from J, the gap between germline ends came to 3 bases. This CDR3 is 11 amino acids long. The CDR3 reads CASSLTDTQYF. Written as DNA, the CDR3 is TGTGCCAGCAGCCTCACAGATACGCAGTATTTT.

This clonotype has only one observation. V is TRBV30 and J is TRBJ2-3; D remains ambiguous. V lost 2 bases and J lost 7, with 13 bases in between. Germline V CDR1 and CDR2: GTSNPN, SVGIG (reference sequence). The length of the CDR3 is 13 residues. The CDR3 nucleotides read TGTGCCTGGAGTTCTCGCGCCGTAAATACGCAGTATTTT. Translating it yields CAWSSRAVNTQYF.

The rearrangement links TRBV30 to TRBJ2-1, with D perhaps matching TRBD1 (6 bases). Looked up from germline, CDR1 is GTSNPN and CDR2 is SVGIG (reference sequence). V was shortened by 2 bases and J by 7 bases, with 12 bases between the two germline ends. This CDR3 region has 13 residues. CDR3 in DNA: TGTGCCTGGAGTATCTTGACAGGAAATGAGCAGTTCTTC. It codes for CAWSILTGNEQFF.

V gene TRBV3-1 combines with J gene TRBJ2-2, with D unresolved. Between the trimmed V and J ends, which lost 7 bases and 1 base, there was a span of 13 bases. CDR3 length: 15 amino acids. Per the germline V gene, CDR1 is LGHDT and CDR2 is YNNKEL (reference sequence). The CDR3 is CASTALRGNTGELFF. Written as DNA, the CDR3 is TGTGCCAGCACCGCCCTGAGAGGGAACACCGGGGAGCTGTTTTTT.

J is TRBJ2-1 and V is TRBV20-1; unclear D gene. V was trimmed by 3 bases and J by 7 bases, leaving 19 bases between them. Germline V gene lookup returns CDR1 DFQATT and CDR2 SNEGSKA (reference sequence). The CDR3 length is 15 residues. CDR3 DNA sequence: TGCAGTGCTAGGGCCCCGACCCGACATGGGAATGAGCAGTTCTTC. Translation: CSARAPTRHGNEQFF.

The CDR3 sequence is CASRTYNEQFF. The CDR3 DNA reads as TGTGCCAGCCGCACCTACAATGAGCAGTTCTTC. V usage is TRBV7-9 and J usage is TRBJ2-1; D is undetermined. The V gene's germline CDR1 is SEHNR and CDR2 FQNEAQ (reference sequence). Trimming stripped 8 bases from V and 2 bases from J, with 4 bases between. The CDR3 is 11 amino acids.

The chain joins TRBV29-1 to TRBJ2-7, with TRBD1 identical over 7 bases. The CDR3 contains 12 residues. The V segment lost 4 bases and the J segment 4 bases; nucleotides outside the gene matches: 4. CDR1 is SQVTM, CDR2 ANQGSEA, per germline. This CDR3 reads CSVAPGQYEQYF. The CDR3 DNA sequence: TGCAGCGTTGCCCCGGGACAGTACGAGCAGTACTTC.

This chain links TRBV9 with TRBJ2-3; 8 bases match TRBD1. The CDR3 extends over 16 amino acids. Germline V gene lookup returns CDR1 SGDLS and CDR2 YYNGEE. Trimming at V came to 3 bases and at J to 8 bases, leaving 14 bases not matched to a gene. The CDR3 loop is CASSATRGQDFGTQYF. CDR3 sequence (DNA): TGTGCCAGCAGCGCCACGAGGGGACAGGACTTTGGTACGCAGTATTTT.